These 28 T cell receptor beta chains originate from one sample sequenced in a study of T-cell reconstitution after alpha-beta-depleted transplantation in children. The TCRbeta library was prepared with unique molecular identifiers. MiXCR, run by TCRdb on the PCR reads, gives a single entry per CDR3 protein. The sample gives about 500,000 distinct CDR3 sequences, roughly 11% of which show up once; 12% to 15% is in the top ten. Source: PBMCs, mostly from graft donor cells, taken 180 days after TCRalphabeta/CD19-depleted stem cell transplant. These receptors all stem from a female patient aged 2 to 10 who had a stem cell transplant for aplastic anemia, so the T cells may come from the graft donor.

This clonotype was found a few times. Here the CDR3 DNA reads TGTGCCAGCAGTTTTAGGACAGGAGGTCTGCTAGCCACAGATACGCAGTATTTT. This sequence encodes CASSFRTGGLLATDTQYF. This sequence joins TRBV12-3 or TRBV12-4 and TRBJ2-3, with 7 bases matching TRBD1. This CDR3 region has 18 residues. V shed 3 bases and J 2 bases; nucleotides not matched to a gene: 14.

This clonotype was seen at least ten times. The chain uses TRBV5-1 and TRBJ2-5; D unresolved. Germline CDR1 reads SGHRS; CDR2 reads YFSETQ. V lost 0 bases and J lost 2, with 11 bases in between. The CDR3 is 15 residues long. CDR3 bases: TGCGCCAGCAGCTTGGGACCTAGTTTTCAAGAGACCCAGTACTTC. Its translation: CASSLGPSFQETQYF.

This clonotype has ten or more counts. The chain recombines TRBV18 with TRBJ2-5; tentatively, D is TRBD1 or TRBD2 (5 bases each). The CDR3 has 15 amino acids. Germline V CDR1 and CDR2: KGHSH, LQKENI. Trimming took 3 bases from V and 4 from J, leaving 15 bases between them. The CDR3 spells CASSPSGRSPETQYF. The CDR3 region has the DNA TGTGCCAGCTCACCGTCGGGACGATCGCCAGAGACCCAGTACTTC.

There are a few counts of this clonotype. The V and J genes are TRBV18 and TRBJ2-3; D gene uncertain. CDR3 length: 13 residues. Germline CDR1 KGHSH, CDR2 LQKENI. The ends were cut back, 2 bases at V and 7 bases at J, with 10 bases in the middle. CDR3 DNA sequence: TGTGCCAGCTCACCAGGCCCCAGTAATACGCAGTATTTT. Protein product: CASSPGPSNTQYF.

V gene TRBV9 combines with J gene TRBJ2-1; 14 nucleotides align to TRBD2. This CDR3 spans 15 amino acids. Trimming took 4 bases from V and 9 from J; bases not matched to a gene: 6. Germline CDR1 and CDR2: SGDLS and YYNGEE. The CDR3, as DNA: TGTGCCAGCAGCCCGACTAGCGGGAGGGCCTCTGAGCAGTTCTTC. It translates to CASSPTSGRASEQFF.

The chain couples TRBV28 to TRBJ1-1, with D possibly being TRBD1 (6 bases). The germline V gene has CDR1 MDHEN and CDR2 SYDVKM. The CDR3 contains 16 residues. Trimming pared 1 base from V and 1 base from J, leaving 13 bases between. CDR3 bases: TGTGCCAGCAGTTTATTCGGGGGCTTTCCGAACACTGAAGCTTTCTTT. The encoded protein is CASSLFGGFPNTEAFF.

The CDR3 coding sequence is TGTGCCACCAGTGAAAGGAATAGCTACACCTTC. This codes for CATSERNSYTF. The rearrangement joins TRBV24-1 to TRBJ1-2; D remains ambiguous. Germline lookup yields CDR1 KGHDR and CDR2 SFDVKD. The CDR3 is 11 amino acids. The V gene lost 4 bases and the J gene lost 9 bases, with 8 bases spanning the gap.

This clonotype was counted a few times. The chain recombines TRBV3-1 with TRBJ1-2; unclear D gene. Germline V gene sequence: CDR1 LGHDT, CDR2 YNNKEL (reference sequence). V lost 6 bases, J lost 0 bases, and 17 bases lay in between. The CDR3 spans 16 residues. In nucleotides, the CDR3 is TGTGCCAGCAGTTCAATTTCAAGGGAAACTAACTATGGCTACACCTTC. Translation gives CASSSISRETNYGYTF.

This clonotype showed up just a few times. The chain combines TRBV24-1 with TRBJ2-5; D not certain. V shed 0 bases and J shed 1 base, with 11 bases lying between them. Germline CDR1 is KGHDR and CDR2 is SFDVKD. The CDR3 sequence is 16 residues long. For the CDR3, the DNA is TGTGCCACCAGTGATTTGGATGGGTTCCTCCAAGAGACCCAGTACTTC. Its protein product is CATSDLDGFLQETQYF.

This chain connects TRBV20-1 to TRBJ2-1; perhaps D is TRBD1 or TRBD2 (5 bases each). Trimming took off 1 base at V and 7 bases at J, with 20 bases between the two ends. Germline CDR1 and CDR2: DFQATT and SNEGSKA (reference sequence). The CDR3 spans 16 residues. CDR3 amino acids: CSARVLSRGGLNEQFF. Written as DNA, the CDR3 is TGCAGTGCTAGAGTTTTGTCGAGGGGCGGGCTAAATGAGCAGTTCTTC.

The chain uses TRBV20-1 and TRBJ1-5, with no clear D. The germline CDR1 and CDR2 sequences are DFQATT and SNEGSKA (reference sequence). The CDR3 length is 13 residues. V was trimmed by 0 bases and J by 4 bases, leaving 7 bases between them. The CDR3 DNA is TGCAGTGCTAGAGAAGGGAAAAATCAGCCCCAGCATTTT. Translation gives CSAREGKNQPQHF.

This clonotype turned up a few times. The genes are TRBV5-5 and TRBJ2-1, with D possibly being TRBD2 (6 bases). V was clipped by 4 bases and J by 8 bases, with 19 bases between them. Germline values: CDR1 SGHKS, CDR2 YYEKEE (reference sequence). This CDR3 spans 15 amino acids. The CDR3 DNA reads as TGTGCCAGCAGCCTGGCCCCCACTAGCTTCGATGAGCAGTTCTTC. Its protein product is CASSLAPTSFDEQFF.

Only a few counts were recorded for this clonotype. The chain links TRBV6-1 to TRBJ1-2, with D possibly matching TRBD1 (5 bases). Between the trimmed V and J ends, which lost 4 bases and 4 bases, there was a span of 16 bases. This CDR3 is 15 amino acids long. In germline, CDR1 is MNHNS, CDR2 SASEGT. CDR3: CASSAPRTGTYGYTF. CDR3 coding DNA: TGTGCCAGCAGTGCGCCCCGGACGGGGACCTATGGCTACACCTTC.

The chain couples TRBV27 to TRBJ2-1; D ambiguous. CDR1 is MNHEY and CDR2 is SMNVEV in the germline V gene (reference sequence). CDR3 size: 11 residues. Trimming took 9 bases from V and 7 from J, leaving 10 bases between them. CDR3 DNA: TGTGCCAGTAAAACGGATAATGAGCAGTTCTTC. Translation: CASKTDNEQFF.

The V gene is TRBV6-2 or TRBV6-3, the J gene TRBJ1-2, with D tentatively TRBD1 (6 bases). Germline values: CDR1 MNHEY, CDR2 SVGEGT. The CDR3 spans 14 residues. V was shortened by 7 bases and J by 1 base, with 13 bases between the two germline ends. The CDR3 DNA sequence: TGTGCCAGCACTGGACAGCCTTATAACTATGGCTACACCTTC. Its protein product is CASTGQPYNYGYTF.

The chain carries TRBV19 and TRBJ2-1, with 9 bases fitting TRBD2. The germline V gene encodes CDR1 LNHDA and CDR2 SQIVND (reference sequence). This CDR3 contains 17 residues. With V trimmed by 3 bases and J by 4 bases, 10 bases remained unmatched. CDR3 DNA sequence: TGTGCCAGTAGTATGAGCCGAGGGCTAGCGGGGTACAATGAGCAGTTCTTC. It codes for CASSMSRGLAGYNEQFF. The whole variable domain, remainder taken from reference TRBV19 and TRBJ2-1, is DGGITQSPKYLFRKEGQNVTLSCEQNLNHDAMYWYRQDPGQGLRLIYYSQIVNDFQKGDIAEGYSVSREKKESFPLTVTSAQKNPTAFYLCASSMSRGLAGYNEQFFGPGTRLTVL.

This clonotype was seen more than once but under ten times. The chain links TRBV30 to TRBJ2-4; D unclear. The V and J ends lost 4 bases and 3 bases respectively, with 10 bases between them. Germline CDR1 is GTSNPN and CDR2 is SVGIG (reference sequence). The CDR3 consists of 13 residues. The CDR3 reads CAWTDDGKNIQYF. The CDR3 coding sequence is TGTGCCTGGACCGACGACGGCAAAAACATTCAGTACTTC. The whole variable domain, filled in from reference TRBV30 and TRBJ2-4, reads SQTIHQWPATLVQPVGSPLSLECTVEGTSNPNLYWYRQAAGRGLQLLFYSVGIGQISSEVPQNLSASRPQDRQFILSSKKLLLSDSGFYLCAWTDDGKNIQYFGAGTRLSVL.

This clonotype was seen more than once but under ten times. This rearrangement joins TRBV29-1 to TRBJ2-7, with 12 bases identical to TRBD2. This CDR3 comprises 14 residues. Germline CDR1 and CDR2: SQVTM and ANQGSEA. Trimming cost V 3 bases and J 2 bases; bases outside gene matches: 2. CDR3 coding DNA: TGCAGCGTTGAGGGACTAGCGGGTACCTACGAGCAGTACTTC. Translation: CSVEGLAGTYEQYF.

The V call is TRBV28, the J call TRBJ1-5, with no clear D. The V gene's germline CDR1 is MDHEN and CDR2 SYDVKM. CDR3 length equals 15 residues. V was pared by 5 bases and J by 0 bases, with 11 bases between. The CDR3 here is CASSGRRYSNQPQHF. CDR3 sequence (DNA): TGTGCCAGCAGTGGGCGACGGTATAGCAATCAGCCCCAGCATTTT.

For the CDR3, the DNA is TGTGCCGTCGGGTGGGGGGAGACCCAGTACTTC. Protein sequence: CAVGWGETQYF. The chain combines TRBV6-2 or TRBV6-3 with TRBJ2-5, with D perhaps TRBD1 or TRBD2 (5 bases each). V was cut by 11 bases and J by 5 bases, with 12 bases left in between. The CDR3 loop spans 11 amino acids. Germline CDR1 is MNHEY and CDR2 is SVGEGT.

In this sample, this clonotype turned up a few times. The chain recombines TRBV6-2 or TRBV6-3 with TRBJ2-7; D is possibly TRBD1 (6 bases). The CDR3 is 14 amino acids. With 5 bases removed from V and 4 bases from J, the gap between germline ends came to 15 bases. Germline lookup yields CDR1 MNHEY and CDR2 SVGEGT. The CDR3 region is CASSQWDIQYEQYV. In nucleotides, the CDR3 is TGTGCCAGCAGTCAATGGGACATCCAATACGAGCAGTACGTC.

The rearrangement joins TRBV5-4 to TRBJ2-5; either TRBD1 or TRBD2 may supply D (5 bases each). This CDR3 has 15 amino acids. The germline CDR1 and CDR2 sequences are SGHNT and YYREEE (reference sequence). V was shortened by 4 bases and J by 3 bases, with 16 bases between the two germline ends. The CDR3 coding sequence is TGTGCCAGCAGCATCGGGACCTCCATGAAAGAGACCCAGTACTTC. Amino acid sequence: CASSIGTSMKETQYF.

The CDR3 sequence is CAISENPIATSYNEQFF. The CDR3 DNA reads TGTGCCATCAGTGAGAACCCCATAGCGACCTCCTACAATGAGCAGTTCTTC. The chain joins TRBV10-3 to TRBJ2-1, with D tentatively TRBD2 (5 bases). Trimming pared 2 bases from V and 0 bases from J, leaving 14 bases between. This CDR3 has 17 amino acids. Germline CDR1 ENHRY, CDR2 SYGVKD.

The chain joins TRBV5-1 to TRBJ2-2, with D maybe TRBD1 (6 bases). V lost 0 bases and J 7 bases, leaving 22 bases between the germline ends. CDR1 and CDR2 (germline): SGHRS, YFSETQ. This CDR3 region has 18 residues. The CDR3 DNA is TGCGCCAGCAGCTTGGCCACAGGGACCCTCAGATCGGGCGGGGAGCTGTTTTTT. Its translation: CASSLATGTLRSGGELFF.

This clonotype has more than one count but fewer than ten. The chain is built from TRBV7-2 and TRBJ2-3, with 10 bases fitting TRBD1. Germline CDR1 and CDR2: SGHTA and FQGNSA. V trimming: 5 bases; J trimming: 6 bases; junction bases outside the gene matches: 8. The CDR3 contains 15 residues. CDR3: CASSPRDRGMDTQYF. DNA for the CDR3: TGTGCCAGCAGCCCCCGGGACAGGGGAATGGATACGCAGTATTTT.

This clonotype was seen many times. The V and J genes are TRBV29-1 and TRBJ1-2; D call uncertain. Germline V gene lookup returns CDR1 SQVTM and CDR2 ANQGSEA. The CDR3 covers 12 residues. Trimming pared 7 bases from V and 8 bases from J, leaving 17 bases between. The CDR3 bases are TGCAGCGCCTTGACCCTGCCTACAGGCTACACCTTC. It yields the protein CSALTLPTGYTF.

This clonotype was seen more than once but under ten times. The chain uses TRBV20-1 and TRBJ1-3; TRBD1 is a possible D gene (5 bases). Germline V gene data show CDR1 as DFQATT and CDR2 as SNEGSKA (reference sequence). CDR3 size: 14 residues. Trimming stripped 3 bases from V and 4 bases from J, with 13 bases between. For the CDR3, the DNA is TGCAGTGCTAGTAAAGGGGTTCTAGGAAACACCATATATTTT. This codes for CSASKGVLGNTIYF.

This sequence joins TRBV21-1 and TRBJ2-4. TRBV21-1 has pseudogene status. CDR3 length: 17 residues. CDR3 nucleotide sequence: TGTGCCAGCAGCAAAGCGCTTAGCGAGAGGGCCAAAAACATTCAGTACTTC. This encodes CASSKALSERAKNIQYF.